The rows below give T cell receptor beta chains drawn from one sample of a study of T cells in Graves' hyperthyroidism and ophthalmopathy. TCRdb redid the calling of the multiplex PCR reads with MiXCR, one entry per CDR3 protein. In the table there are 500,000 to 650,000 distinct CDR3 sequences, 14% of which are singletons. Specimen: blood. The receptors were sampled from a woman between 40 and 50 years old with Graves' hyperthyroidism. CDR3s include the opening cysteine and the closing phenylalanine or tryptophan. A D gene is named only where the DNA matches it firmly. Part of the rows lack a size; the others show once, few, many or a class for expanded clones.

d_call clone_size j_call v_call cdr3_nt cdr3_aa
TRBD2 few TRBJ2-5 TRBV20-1 TGCAGTGCCAGCTCGGGACTAGCGGGAAGAGAGACCCAGTACTTC CSASSGLAGRETQYF
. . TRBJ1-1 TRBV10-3 TGTGCCATCAGTGACAGCTCGAACACTGAAGCTTTCTTT CAISDSSNTEAFF
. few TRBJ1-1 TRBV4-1 TGCGCCAGCAGCCAAGTGGGGGATACTGAAGCTTTCTTT CASSQVGDTEAFF
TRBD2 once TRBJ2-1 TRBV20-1 TGCAGTGCTAGAGATACTACTAGCGGGAGAGGCTACAATGAGCAGTTCTTC CSARDTTSGRGYNEQFF
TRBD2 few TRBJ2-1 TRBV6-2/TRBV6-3 TGTGCCAGCAGTTTAGCGGGAGCGCCCTTGAATGAGCAGTTCTTC CASSLAGAPLNEQFF
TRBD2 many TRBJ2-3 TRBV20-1 TGCAGTGCCCTGGGGATGCTAGCGGGTGAGGGAGATACGCAGTATTTT CSALGMLAGEGDTQYF
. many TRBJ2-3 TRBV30 TGTGCCTGGAGTGTAGGGCAGTTCACAGATACGCAGTATTTT CAWSVGQFTDTQYF
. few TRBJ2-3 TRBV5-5 TGTGCCAGCACTAGGGGTGATCACTCCTACACAGATACGCAGTATTTT CASTRGDHSYTDTQYF
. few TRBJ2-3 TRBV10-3 TGTGCCATCAGTGAGTCGATACTAACAGTCCACACAGATACGCAGTATTTT CAISESILTVHTDTQYF
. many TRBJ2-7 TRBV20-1 TGCAGTGCTAGAGGACAGACGTACGAGCAGTACTTC CSARGQTYEQYF
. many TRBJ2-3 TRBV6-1 TGTGCCAGCAGTGAATTCGGCCGGAGCACAGATACGCAGTATTTT CASSEFGRSTDTQYF
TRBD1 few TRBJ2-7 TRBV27 TGTGCCAGCAGTTTATCGCCAGGGGGCCTCTACGAGCAGTACTTC CASSLSPGGLYEQYF
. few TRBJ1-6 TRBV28 TGTGCCAGCAGTCCTACACCGGGACCCAGGTTTTCACCCCTCCACTTT CASSPTPGPRFSPLHF
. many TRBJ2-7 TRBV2 TGTGCCAGCAGCCCCATATTAATGACAGAACTTAGCTCCTACGAGCAGTACTTC CASSPILMTELSSYEQYF
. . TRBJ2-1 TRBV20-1 TGCAGTGCCAGTGACGGGAGTGGGTATGAGCAGTTCTTC CSASDGSGYEQFF
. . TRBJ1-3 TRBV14 TGTGCCAGCAGCAGAGGCGGGATCCCGAGCTCTGGAAACACCATATATTTT CASSRGGIPSSGNTIYF
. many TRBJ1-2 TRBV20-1 TGCAGTGCTAGACGGGGGGTCTATGGCTACACCTTC CSARRGVYGYTF
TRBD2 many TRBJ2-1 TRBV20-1 TGCAGTGCTAGAGACATAATGGGAACGGGAGGCAATGAGCAGTTCTTC CSARDIMGTGGNEQFF
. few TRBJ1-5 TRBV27 TGTGCCAGCAGTACCATTACAGGGAGCAATCAGCCCCAGCATTTT CASSTITGSNQPQHF
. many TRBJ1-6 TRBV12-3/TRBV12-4 TGTGCCAGCCCCACAGGGCAGGGGAATAATTCACCCCTCCACTTT CASPTGQGNNSPLHF
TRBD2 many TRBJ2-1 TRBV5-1 TGCGCCAGCAGCTTGGGCGAGATAATGACTAGCGTGCAGTTCTTC CASSLGEIMTSVQFF
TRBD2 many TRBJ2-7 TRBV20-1 TGCAGTGCGACGGGACTAGCGATAACCCCGGGGGGCTACGAGCAGTACTTC CSATGLAITPGGYEQYF
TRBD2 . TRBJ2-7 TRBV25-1 TGTGCCAGCAGTGATGGCGGGAGGTTTGGATACGAGCAGTACTTC CASSDGGRFGYEQYF
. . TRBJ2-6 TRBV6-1 TGTGCCAGTAGAAGGGATGAGGCTGGGGCCAACGTCCTGACTTTC CASRRDEAGANVLTF
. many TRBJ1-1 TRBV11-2 TGTGCCAGCAGCTTATATCGGGGGGCGAGCACTGAAACTTTCTTT CASSLYRGASTETFF
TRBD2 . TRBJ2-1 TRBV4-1 TGCGCCAGCAGCCAGCTAGCGGATACCTACAATGAGCAGTTCTTC CASSQLADTYNEQFF
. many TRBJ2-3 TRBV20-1 TGCAGTGCTAGTTTTCGGGGCCACACAGATACGCAGTATTTT CSASFRGHTDTQYF